This T cell receptor beta chain derives from a study of blood T cell repertoires in COVID-19. About the research overall: COVID-19 samples, acute and convalescent, were from the United States, Italy and Spain.

The germline CDR1 and CDR2 sequences are SGHDT and YYEEEE. V gave up 1 base and J gave up 6 bases; unmatched junction bases: 7. The CDR3 is 15 residues long. Measured with immunoSEQ multiplex PCR; TCRdb has only the in-frame clones, and not every one. The data contain a few hundred thousand clones, 70% to 90% of them singletons. The sequenced material came from peripheral blood. The origin of this receptor is a woman aged 45 to 65 who had recovered from COVID-19. This chain uses TRBV5-6 with TRBJ1-2; TRBD1 agrees at 9 bases. The CDR3 sequence is CASSLPRTGEHGYTF. CDR3 coding DNA: TGTGCCAGCAGCTTGCCGAGGACAGGGGAGCATGGCTACACCTTC.